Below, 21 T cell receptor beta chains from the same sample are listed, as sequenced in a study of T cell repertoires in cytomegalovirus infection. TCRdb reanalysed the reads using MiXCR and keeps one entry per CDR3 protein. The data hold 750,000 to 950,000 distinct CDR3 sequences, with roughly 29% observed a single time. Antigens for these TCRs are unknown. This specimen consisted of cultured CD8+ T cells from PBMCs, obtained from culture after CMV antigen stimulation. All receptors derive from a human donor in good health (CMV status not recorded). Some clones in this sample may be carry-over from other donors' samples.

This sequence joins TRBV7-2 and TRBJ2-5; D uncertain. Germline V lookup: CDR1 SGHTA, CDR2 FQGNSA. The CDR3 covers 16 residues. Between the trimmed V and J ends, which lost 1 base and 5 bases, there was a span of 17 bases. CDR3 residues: CASSLGVVGLGETQYF. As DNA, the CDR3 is TGTGCCAGCAGCTTAGGGGTGGTGGGCTTGGGGGAGACCCAGTACTTC.

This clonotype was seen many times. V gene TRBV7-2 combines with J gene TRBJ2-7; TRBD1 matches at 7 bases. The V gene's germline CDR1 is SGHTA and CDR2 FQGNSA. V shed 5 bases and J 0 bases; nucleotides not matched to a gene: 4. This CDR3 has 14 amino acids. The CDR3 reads CASSVRGSSYEQYF. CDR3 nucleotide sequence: TGTGCCAGCAGCGTCAGGGGGAGCTCCTACGAGCAGTACTTC.

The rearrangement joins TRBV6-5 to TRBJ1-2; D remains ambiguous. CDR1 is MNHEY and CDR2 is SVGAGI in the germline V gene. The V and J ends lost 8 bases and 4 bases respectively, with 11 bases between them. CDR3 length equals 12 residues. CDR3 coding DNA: TGTGCCAGCCGTAGTTGGGCCTATGGCTACACCTTC. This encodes CASRSWAYGYTF.

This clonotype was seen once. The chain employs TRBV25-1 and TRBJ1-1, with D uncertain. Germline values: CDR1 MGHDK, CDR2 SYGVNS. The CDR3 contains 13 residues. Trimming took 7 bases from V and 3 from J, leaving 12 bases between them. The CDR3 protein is CASNTYGDTEAFF. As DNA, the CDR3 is TGTGCCAGCAACACCTATGGGGACACTGAAGCTTTCTTT. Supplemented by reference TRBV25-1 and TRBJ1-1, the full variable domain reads EADIYQTPRYLVIGTGKKITLECSQTMGHDKMYWYQQDPGMELHLIHYSYGVNSTEKGDLSSESTVSRIRTEHFPLTLESARPSHTSQYLCASNTYGDTEAFFGQGTRLTVV.

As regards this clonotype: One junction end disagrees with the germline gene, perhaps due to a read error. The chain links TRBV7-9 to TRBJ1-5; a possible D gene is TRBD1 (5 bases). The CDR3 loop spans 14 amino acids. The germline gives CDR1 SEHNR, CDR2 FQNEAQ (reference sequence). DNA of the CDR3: TGTGTCAGCAGCCCGGACAAACTTAGGGAGCCCCAGCATTTT. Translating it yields CVSSPDKLREPQHF.

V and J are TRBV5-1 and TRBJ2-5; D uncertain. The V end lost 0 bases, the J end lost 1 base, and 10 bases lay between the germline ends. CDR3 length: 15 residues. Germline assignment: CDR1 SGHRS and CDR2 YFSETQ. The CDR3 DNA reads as TGCGCCAGCAGCTTGGCCGATGGCGCCCAAGAGACCCAGTACTTC. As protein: CASSLADGAQETQYF.

CDR3 protein: CATNPDAFYGYTF. The CDR3 DNA sequence: TGTGCCACTAACCCGGACGCATTCTATGGCTACACCTTC. The chain recombines TRBV7-9 with TRBJ1-2; no reliable D call. V lost 10 bases and J lost 4, with 16 bases in between. The CDR3 is 13 residues long. Germline-derived CDR1 and CDR2 are SEHNR and FQNEAQ (reference sequence).

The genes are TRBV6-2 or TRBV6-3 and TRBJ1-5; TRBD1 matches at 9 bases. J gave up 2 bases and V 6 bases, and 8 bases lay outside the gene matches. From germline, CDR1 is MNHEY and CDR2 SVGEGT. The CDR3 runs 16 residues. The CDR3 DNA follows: TGTGCCAGCAGGCTACAGGGGGCGGGTGGCAATCAGCCCCAGCATTTT. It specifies CASRLQGAGGNQPQHF.

The CDR3 sequence: CAISESGGNEQFF. CDR3 bases: TGTGCCATCAGTGAGTCTGGGGGGAATGAGCAGTTCTTC. The chain combines TRBV10-3 with TRBJ2-1; maybe TRBD2 (6 bases). The CDR3 covers 13 residues. In germline, CDR1 is ENHRY, CDR2 SYGVKD. Trimming took 0 bases from V and 7 from J, leaving 7 bases between them.

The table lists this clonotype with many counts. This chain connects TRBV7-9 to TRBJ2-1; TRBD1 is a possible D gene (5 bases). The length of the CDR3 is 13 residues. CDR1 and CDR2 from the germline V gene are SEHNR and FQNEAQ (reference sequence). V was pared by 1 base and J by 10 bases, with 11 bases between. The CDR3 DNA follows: TGTGCCAGCAGCTTAGTGGGGCAGTGGGAGCAGTTCTTC. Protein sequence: CASSLVGQWEQFF.

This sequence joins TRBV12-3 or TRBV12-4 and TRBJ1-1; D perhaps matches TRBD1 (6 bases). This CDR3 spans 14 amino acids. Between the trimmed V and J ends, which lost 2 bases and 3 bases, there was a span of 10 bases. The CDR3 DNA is TGTGCCAGCAGTTTATTCGACAGGCACACTGAAGCTTTCTTT. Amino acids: CASSLFDRHTEAFF.

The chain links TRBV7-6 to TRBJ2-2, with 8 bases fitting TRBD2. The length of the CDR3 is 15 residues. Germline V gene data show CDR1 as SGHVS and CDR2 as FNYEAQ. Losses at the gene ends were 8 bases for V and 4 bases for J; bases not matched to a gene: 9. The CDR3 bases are TGTGCCAGCTCCCCCGGGGGGGTAAGCACCGGGGAGCTGTTTTTT. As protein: CASSPGGVSTGELFF. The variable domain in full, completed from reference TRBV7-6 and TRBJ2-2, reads GAGVSQSPRYKVTKRGQDVALRCDPISGHVSLYWYRQALGQGPEFLTYFNYEAQQDKSGLPNDRFSAERPEGSISTLTIQRTEQRDSAMYRCASSPGGVSTGELFFGEGSRLTVL.

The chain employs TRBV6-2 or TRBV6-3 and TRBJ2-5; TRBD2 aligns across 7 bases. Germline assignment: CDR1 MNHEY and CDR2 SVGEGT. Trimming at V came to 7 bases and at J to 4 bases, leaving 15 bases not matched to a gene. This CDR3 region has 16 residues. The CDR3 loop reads CASNGRAGNPRETQYF. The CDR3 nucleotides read TGTGCCAGCAACGGAAGAGCGGGGAACCCCCGAGAGACCCAGTACTTC.

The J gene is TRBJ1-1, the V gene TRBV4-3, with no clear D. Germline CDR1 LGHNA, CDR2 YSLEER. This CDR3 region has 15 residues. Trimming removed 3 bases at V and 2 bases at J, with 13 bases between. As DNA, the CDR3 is TGCGCCAGCAGCCAGGATTCCGACGGAAACACTGAAGCTTTCTTT. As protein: CASSQDSDGNTEAFF.

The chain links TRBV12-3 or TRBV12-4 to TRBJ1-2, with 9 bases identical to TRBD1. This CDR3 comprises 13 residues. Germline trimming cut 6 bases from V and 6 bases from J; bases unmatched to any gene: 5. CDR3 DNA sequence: TGTGCCAGCAGCATGGACAGGGGAAATGGCTACACCTTC. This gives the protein CASSMDRGNGYTF.

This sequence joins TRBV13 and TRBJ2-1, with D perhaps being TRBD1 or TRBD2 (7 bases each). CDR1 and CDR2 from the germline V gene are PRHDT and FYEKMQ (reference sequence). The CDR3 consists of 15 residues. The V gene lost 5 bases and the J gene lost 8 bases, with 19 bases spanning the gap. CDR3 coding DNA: TGTGCCAGCAGCCACAGGGGAGGGACTGGGGATGAGCAGTTCTTC. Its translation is CASSHRGGTGDEQFF.

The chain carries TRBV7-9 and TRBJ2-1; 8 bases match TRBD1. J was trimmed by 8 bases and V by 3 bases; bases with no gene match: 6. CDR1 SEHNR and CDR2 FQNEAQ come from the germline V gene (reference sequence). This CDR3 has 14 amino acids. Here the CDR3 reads CASSFQGARDEQFF. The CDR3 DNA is TGTGCCAGCAGCTTTCAGGGGGCGCGGGATGAGCAGTTCTTC.

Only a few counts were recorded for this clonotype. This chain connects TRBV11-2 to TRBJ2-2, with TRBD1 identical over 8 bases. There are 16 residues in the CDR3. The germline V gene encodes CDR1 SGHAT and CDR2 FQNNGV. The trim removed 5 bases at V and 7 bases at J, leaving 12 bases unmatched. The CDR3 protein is CASSPWVEDRVGELFF. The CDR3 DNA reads TGTGCCAGCAGCCCGTGGGTCGAGGACAGGGTCGGGGAGCTGTTTTTT.

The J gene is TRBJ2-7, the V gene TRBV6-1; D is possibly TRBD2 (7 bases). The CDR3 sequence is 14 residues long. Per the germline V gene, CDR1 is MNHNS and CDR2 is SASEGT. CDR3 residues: CASKGGQGGYERYV. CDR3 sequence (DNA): TGTGCCAGCAAGGGGGGGCAGGGCGGTTACGAGCGGTACGTC.

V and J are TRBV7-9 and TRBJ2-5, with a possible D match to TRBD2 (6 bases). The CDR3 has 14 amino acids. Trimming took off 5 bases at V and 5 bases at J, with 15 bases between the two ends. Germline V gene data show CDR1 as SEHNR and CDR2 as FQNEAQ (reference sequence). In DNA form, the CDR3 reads TGTGCCAGCAGCGACGGGGGAAAATGGGAGACCCAGTACTTC. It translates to CASSDGGKWETQYF.

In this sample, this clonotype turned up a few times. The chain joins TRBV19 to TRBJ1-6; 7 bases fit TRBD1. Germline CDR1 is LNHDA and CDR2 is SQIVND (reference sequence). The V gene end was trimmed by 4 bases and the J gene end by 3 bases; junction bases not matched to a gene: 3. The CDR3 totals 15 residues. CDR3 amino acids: CASSTQGDYNSPLHF. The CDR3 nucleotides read TGTGCCAGTAGTACCCAGGGGGACTATAATTCACCCCTCCACTTT.